This T cell receptor beta chain was sequenced during a study of CD8 T cells in ankylosing spondylitis. The study, taken as a whole, reports: The study identified a TCR beta motif of 7 or 8 highly homologous variants that appeared characteristic of ankylosing spondylitis blood. In ankylosing spondylitis patients, matched synovial fluid reportedly showed significant enrichment of disease-linked clones.

The table lists this clonotype with many counts. Antigen specificity is unknown. TCRdb reprocessed the 5' RACE reads via MiXCR and lists one record per CDR3 protein. Found here are around 94,000 distinct CDR3 sequences, roughly 8.8% of them singletons; the top ten hold about a third. The CDR3 has 16 residues. V shed 1 base and J 0 bases; nucleotides not matched to a gene: 3. Looked up from germline, CDR1 is SGHVS and CDR2 is FQNEAQ. The chain couples TRBV7-8 to TRBJ2-1; TRBD2 aligns across 7 bases. Sequenced input: blood, either unsorted or a sorted T cell fraction (not recorded which). The TCR sequence derives from a male donor with ankylosing spondylitis. This chain's CDR3 is CASSLGGGASYNEQFF. In DNA form, the CDR3 reads TGTGCCAGCAGCTTAGGGGGGGGAGCCTCCTACAATGAGCAGTTCTTC.